This T cell receptor beta chain stems from a study of high-grade serous ovarian cancer treatment subgroups. Looking at the study overall: Mean per sample: around 14,000 reads, 6,000 to 8,000 unique TCR beta rearrangements.

On this clone: Its matching antigen is unknown.

Clones were read by immunoSEQ multiplex PCR, and TCRdb kept only the in-frame ones, dropping some. The data show 6,500 to 7,000 clones, over 75% seen once. V was shortened by 6 bases and J by 12 bases, with 18 bases between the two germline ends. Germline loops: CDR1 MNHEY, CDR2 SVGAGI. The CDR3 is 14 amino acids. Regarding the study as a whole: Different patients shared almost no repertoire; same-patient tumors shared roughly 0.11 to 0.8.

Tumor tissue was taken before any definitive surgery or chemotherapy was given. Sequencing was carried out using tumor tissue. This receptor was identified in a human donor with high-grade serous ovarian cancer. V is TRBV6-5 and J is TRBJ2-6; perhaps D is TRBD1 or TRBD2 (6 bases each). The CDR3 spells CASSSPGDSGVLTF. CDR3 sequence (DNA): TGTGCCAGCAGCTCCCCAGGGGACTCAGGCGTCCTGACTTTC.